What follows describes a single T cell receptor beta chain. The sample belongs to a study of CD8 T cells in Susac syndrome. Random hexamers were used to reverse transcribe an amount of 0.5 to 1 ug RNA. A single record per CDR3 protein comes from TCRdb applying MiXCR to the immunoSEQ multiplex PCR reads. The data show about 300,000 distinct CDR3 sequences, 65% to 90% seen once. This clonotype originated in a human donor with multiple sclerosis. The sample taken for sequencing was CD8+ T cells from PBMCs.

In DNA, the CDR3 is TGTGCCAGCAGCTTACTACTAGGGACAGGCTCCTACGAGCAGTACTTC. Translating it yields CASSLLLGTGSYEQYF. The V call is TRBV12-3 or TRBV12-4, the J call TRBJ2-7; 8 nucleotides line up with TRBD1. Trimming at V came to 6 bases and at J to 0 bases, leaving 10 bases not matched to a gene. This CDR3 contains 16 residues.